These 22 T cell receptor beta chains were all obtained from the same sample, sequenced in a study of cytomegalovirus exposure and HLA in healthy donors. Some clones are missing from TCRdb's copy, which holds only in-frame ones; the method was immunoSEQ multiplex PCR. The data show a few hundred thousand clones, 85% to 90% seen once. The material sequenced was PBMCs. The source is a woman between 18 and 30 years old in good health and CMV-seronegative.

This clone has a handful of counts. Here the CDR3 reads CASSPRHGTYEQYV. In DNA, the CDR3 is TGCGCCAGCAGCCCCCGACACGGGACTTACGAGCAGTACGTC. The chain couples TRBV4-1 to TRBJ2-7; D possibly corresponds to TRBD2 (6 bases). The CDR3 extends over 14 amino acids. Trimming cost V 4 bases and J 4 bases, with 14 bases left between them. Germline-derived CDR1 and CDR2 are MGHRA and YSYEKL.

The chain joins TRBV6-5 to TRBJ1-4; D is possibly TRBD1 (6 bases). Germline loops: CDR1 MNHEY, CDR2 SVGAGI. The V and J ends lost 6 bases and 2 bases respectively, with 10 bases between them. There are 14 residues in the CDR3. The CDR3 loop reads CASRGTGTNEKLFF. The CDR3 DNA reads TGTGCCAGCAGGGGAACAGGGACTAATGAAAAACTGTTTTTT.

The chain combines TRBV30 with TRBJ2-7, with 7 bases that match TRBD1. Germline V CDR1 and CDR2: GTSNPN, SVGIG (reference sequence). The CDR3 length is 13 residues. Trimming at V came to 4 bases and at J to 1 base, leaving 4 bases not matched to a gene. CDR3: CAWTGGQSYEQYF. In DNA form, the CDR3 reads TGTGCCTGGACTGGGGGACAGTCCTACGAGCAGTACTTC.

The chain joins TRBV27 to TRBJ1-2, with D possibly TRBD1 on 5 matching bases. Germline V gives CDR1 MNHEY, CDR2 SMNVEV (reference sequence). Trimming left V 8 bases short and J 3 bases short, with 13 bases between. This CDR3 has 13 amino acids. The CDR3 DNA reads TGTGCCAGCGCCTCCGGGGGACACTATGGCTACACCTTC. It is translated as CASASGGHYGYTF.

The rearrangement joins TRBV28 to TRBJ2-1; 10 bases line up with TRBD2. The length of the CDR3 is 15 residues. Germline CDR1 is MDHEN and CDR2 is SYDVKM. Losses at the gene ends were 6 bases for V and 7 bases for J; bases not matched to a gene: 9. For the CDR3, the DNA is TGTGCCAGCAGCCTAATAGCGGGGGGCCGGAATGAGCAGTTCTTC. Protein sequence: CASSLIAGGRNEQFF.

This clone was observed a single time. CDR3: CASSFGALAGHNEQFF. The DNA for the CDR3 is TGTGCCAGCAGCTTCGGCGCACTAGCGGGCCACAATGAGCAGTTCTTC. The chain is built from TRBV11-2 and TRBJ2-1; 9 bases are shared with TRBD2. The CDR3 is 16 amino acids. The V gene end was trimmed by 3 bases and the J gene end by 5 bases; junction bases not matched to a gene: 8. The V gene's germline CDR1 is SGHAT and CDR2 FQNNGV.

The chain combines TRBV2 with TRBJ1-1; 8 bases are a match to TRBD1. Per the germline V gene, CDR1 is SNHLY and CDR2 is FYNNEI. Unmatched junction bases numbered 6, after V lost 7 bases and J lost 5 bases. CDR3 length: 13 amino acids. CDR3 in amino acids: CASMPGGLTEAFF. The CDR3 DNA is TGTGCCAGCATGCCAGGGGGCTTAACTGAAGCTTTCTTT.

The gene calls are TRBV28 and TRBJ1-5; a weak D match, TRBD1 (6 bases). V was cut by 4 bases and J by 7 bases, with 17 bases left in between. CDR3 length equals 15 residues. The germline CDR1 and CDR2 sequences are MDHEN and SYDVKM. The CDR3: CASSSYRVLRQPQHF. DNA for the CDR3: TGTGCCAGCAGTTCATACAGGGTTCTTCGCCAGCCCCAGCATTTT.

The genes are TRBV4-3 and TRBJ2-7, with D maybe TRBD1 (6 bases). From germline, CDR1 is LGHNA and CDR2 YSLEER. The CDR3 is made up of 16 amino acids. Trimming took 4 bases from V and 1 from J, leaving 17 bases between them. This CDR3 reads CASSLKGEGRSYEQYF. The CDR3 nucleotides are TGCGCCAGCAGCCTAAAGGGGGAAGGGCGGTCCTACGAGCAGTACTTC.

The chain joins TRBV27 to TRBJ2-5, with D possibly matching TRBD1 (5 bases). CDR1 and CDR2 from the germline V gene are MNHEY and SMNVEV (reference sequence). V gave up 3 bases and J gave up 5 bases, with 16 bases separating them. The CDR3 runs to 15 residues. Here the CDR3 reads CASSLGLGRWETQYF. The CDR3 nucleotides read TGTGCCAGCAGTTTGGGGCTAGGCCGGTGGGAGACCCAGTACTTC.

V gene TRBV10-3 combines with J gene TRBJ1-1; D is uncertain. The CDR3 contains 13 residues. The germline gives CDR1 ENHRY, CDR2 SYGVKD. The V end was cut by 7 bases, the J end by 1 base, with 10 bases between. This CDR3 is CAINTRQNTEAFF. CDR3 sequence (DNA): TGTGCCATCAACACCCGACAGAACACTGAAGCTTTCTTT.

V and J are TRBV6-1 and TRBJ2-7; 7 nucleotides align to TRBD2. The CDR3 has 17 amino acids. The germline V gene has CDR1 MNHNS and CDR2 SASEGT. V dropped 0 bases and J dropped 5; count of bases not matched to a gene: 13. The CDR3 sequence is CASSEALPGRGADEQYF. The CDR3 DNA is TGTGCCAGCAGTGAAGCGCTTCCGGGGAGGGGCGCGGACGAGCAGTACTTC.

CDR3 protein: CASSAQGSFTDTQYF. The CDR3 DNA sequence: TGTGCCAGCAGTGCACAGGGGTCATTTACGGATACGCAGTATTTT. The rearrangement uses TRBV27 and TRBJ2-3; TRBD1 agrees at 7 bases. V was clipped by 5 bases and J by 6 bases; unmatched bases: 11. The CDR3 runs 15 residues. CDR1 and CDR2 (germline): MNHEY, SMNVEV (reference sequence).

The CDR3: CASSVDREEGNTIYF. The CDR3 nucleotides are TGTGCCAGCAGCGTAGACAGGGAGGAAGGAAACACCATATATTTT. This sequence joins TRBV5-6 and TRBJ1-3; 7 bases are shared with TRBD1. The CDR3 totals 15 residues. V trimming: 4 bases; J trimming: 4 bases; junction bases outside the gene matches: 8. Germline CDR1 reads SGHDT; CDR2 reads YYEEEE.

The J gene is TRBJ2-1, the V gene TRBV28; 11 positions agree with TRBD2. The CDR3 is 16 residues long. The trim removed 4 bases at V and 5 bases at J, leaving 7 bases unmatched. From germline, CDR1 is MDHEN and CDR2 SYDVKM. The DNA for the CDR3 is TGTGCCAGCAGTTCCCAGGGACTAGCGGTGCACAATGAGCAGTTCTTC. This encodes CASSSQGLAVHNEQFF.

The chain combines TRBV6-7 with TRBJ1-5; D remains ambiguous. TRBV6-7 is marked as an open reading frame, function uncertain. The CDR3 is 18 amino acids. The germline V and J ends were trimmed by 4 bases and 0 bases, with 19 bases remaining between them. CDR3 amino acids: CASSSEKLRFCSNQPQHF. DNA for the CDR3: TGTGCCAGCAGTTCCGAGAAGCTGCGATTCTGTAGCAATCAGCCCCAGCATTTT.

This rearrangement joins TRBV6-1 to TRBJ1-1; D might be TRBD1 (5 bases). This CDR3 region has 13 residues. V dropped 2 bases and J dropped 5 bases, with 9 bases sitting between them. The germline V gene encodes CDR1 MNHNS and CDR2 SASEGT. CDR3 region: CASSELGGTEAFF. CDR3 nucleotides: TGTGCCAGCAGTGAACTGGGGGGAACTGAAGCTTTCTTT.

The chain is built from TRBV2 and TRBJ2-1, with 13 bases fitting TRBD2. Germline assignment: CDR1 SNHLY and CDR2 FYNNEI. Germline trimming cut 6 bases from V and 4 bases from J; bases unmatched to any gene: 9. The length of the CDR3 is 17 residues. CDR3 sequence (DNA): TGTGCCAGCAGGGAACTAGCGGGGGGGCTTAGATACAATGAGCAGTTCTTC. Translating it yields CASRELAGGLRYNEQFF.

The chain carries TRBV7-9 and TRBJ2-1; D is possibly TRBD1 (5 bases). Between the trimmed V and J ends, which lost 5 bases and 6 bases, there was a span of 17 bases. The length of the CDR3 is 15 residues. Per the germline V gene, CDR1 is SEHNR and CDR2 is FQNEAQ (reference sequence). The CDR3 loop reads CASSAQGRWSNEQFF. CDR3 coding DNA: TGTGCCAGCAGCGCGCAGGGTCGTTGGAGCAATGAGCAGTTCTTC.

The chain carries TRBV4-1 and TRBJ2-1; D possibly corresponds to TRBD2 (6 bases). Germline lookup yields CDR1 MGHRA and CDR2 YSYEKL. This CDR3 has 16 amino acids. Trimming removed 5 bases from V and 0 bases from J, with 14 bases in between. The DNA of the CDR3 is TGCGCCAGCAGCGGACGGGACTTCAGCTCCTACAATGAGCAGTTCTTC. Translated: CASSGRDFSSYNEQFF.

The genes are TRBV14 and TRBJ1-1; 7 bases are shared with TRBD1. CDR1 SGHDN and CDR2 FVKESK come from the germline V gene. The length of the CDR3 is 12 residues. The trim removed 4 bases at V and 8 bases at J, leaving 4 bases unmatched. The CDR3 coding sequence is TGTGCCAGCAGCCGCGGGACAGCCGAAGCTTTCTTT. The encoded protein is CASSRGTAEAFF.

The CDR3 is CSAGSGYTF. The CDR3 region has the DNA TGCAGTGCTGGGAGCGGCTACACCTTC. The chain uses TRBV20-1 and TRBJ1-2; D not resolved. Trimming stripped 5 bases from V and 8 bases from J, with 6 bases between. There are 9 residues in the CDR3. Germline V gives CDR1 DFQATT, CDR2 SNEGSKA (reference sequence).